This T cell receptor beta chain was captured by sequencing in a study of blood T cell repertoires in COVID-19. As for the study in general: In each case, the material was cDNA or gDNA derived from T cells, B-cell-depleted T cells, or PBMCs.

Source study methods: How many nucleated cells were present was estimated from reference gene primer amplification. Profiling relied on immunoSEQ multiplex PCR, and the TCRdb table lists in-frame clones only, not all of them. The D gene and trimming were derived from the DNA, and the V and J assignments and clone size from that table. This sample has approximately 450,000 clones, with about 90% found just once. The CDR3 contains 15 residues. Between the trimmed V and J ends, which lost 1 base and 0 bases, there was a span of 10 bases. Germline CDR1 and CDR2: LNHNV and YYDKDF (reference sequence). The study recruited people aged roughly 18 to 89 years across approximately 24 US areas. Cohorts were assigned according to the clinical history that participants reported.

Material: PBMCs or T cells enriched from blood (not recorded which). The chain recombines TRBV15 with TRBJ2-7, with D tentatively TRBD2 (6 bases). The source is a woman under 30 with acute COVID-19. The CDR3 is CATSRGAGLSYEQYF. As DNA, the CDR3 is TGTGCCACCAGCAGAGGGGCGGGACTCTCCTACGAGCAGTACTTC.